This is a list of T cell receptor beta chains from one sample in a study of blood T cells in healthy people across ages. Each CDR3 protein is one row after TCRdb ran MiXCR on the 5' RACE reads. This sample carries some 1.4 million distinct CDR3 sequences, 40% to 50% of them seen once, and the ten largest clones take 7.9%. The specimen was blood. The receptors shown here come from a woman younger than 35 in good health. Each CDR3 is given without its conserved first and last residue.

j_call,v_call,cdr3_aa
TRBJ2-7,TRBV5-6,ASSSLAGGRYEQY
TRBJ2-1,TRBV28,ASLLENEQF
TRBJ1-2,TRBV7-6,ASSLDRGDGYT
TRBJ1-1,TRBV5-1,ASSVRVGGSTEAF
TRBJ2-1,TRBV13,ASSFQGTPYNEQF
TRBJ2-1,TRBV20-1,SARPRAGYNEQF
TRBJ2-4,TRBV20-1,SARGGDTENIQY
TRBJ2-3,TRBV7-8,ASSPRTLDTQY
TRBJ2-3,TRBV6-1,ASSEGPKKDTQY
TRBJ2-5,TRBV28,ASRAQGAGETQY
TRBJ2-7,TRBV5-5,ASSFWASDGNEQY
TRBJ2-3,TRBV29-1,SVEGESGTDTQY
TRBJ2-7,TRBV20-1,SARGGFDYEQY
TRBJ2-1,TRBV6-5,ASSPRTSGSLNEQF
TRBJ2-3,TRBV30,AWKEDTQY
TRBJ2-1,TRBV2,ASSETGSGSPLEQF
TRBJ2-1,TRBV29-1,SVGAFGDRGYNEQF
TRBJ1-1,TRBV29-1,SVEGQGAITEAF
TRBJ2-1,TRBV21-1,ASSKGRRQTDNEQF
TRBJ2-4,TRBV5-1,ASSLGGQAVQY
TRBJ2-3,TRBV7-2,ASSISGGPTDTQY
-,TRBV6-1,ASTLWGQNLDEQY
TRBJ1-2,TRBV30,AWAIDRGLGYT
TRBJ1-2,TRBV5-1,ASSLVSGEPYGYT
TRBJ1-2,TRBV6-1,ASSEKGQGYGYT
TRBJ1-2,TRBV12-3/TRBV12-4,ASSAGGARYGYT
TRBJ2-4,TRBV7-2,ASSLTGSPAKNIQY
TRBJ2-5,TRBV12-5,ASGSVTDEQY
TRBJ1-5,TRBV7-9,ASSLTTVNQPQH